What follows are 10 T cell receptor beta chains derived from one specimen sequenced in a study of shared clonotypes between healthy human individuals (dated by TCRdb to 2018 to 2020). The receptor library was made with the immunoSEQ multiplex PCR assay. The source is immuneACCESS, and TCRdb retained only in-frame sequences with V and J called. Part of the clones is not carried over; for the studies checked, unresolved V genes explain less than half of this, and the remainder is unexplained. The sample yields roughly 1.4 million clones; approximately 98.5% were counted once. The top ten hold about 0.4% of the sample. Input material: naive CD4+ T cells sorted from blood. The label giving this sample's cell subset or site can be read as: CD45RA+ positively selected. These receptor sequences come from a young man in good health.

V usage is TRBV15 and J usage is TRBJ2-5, with unresolved D. Germline assignment: CDR1 LNHNV and CDR2 YYDKDF (reference sequence). The CDR3 runs to 12 residues. The V and J ends lost 6 bases and 0 bases respectively, with 5 bases between them. CDR3: CATSWHQETQYF. The CDR3 DNA reads as TGTGCCACCAGTTGGCACCAAGAGACCCAGTACTTC.

The J gene is TRBJ2-7, the V gene TRBV10-3; 7 bases fit TRBD2. V dropped 9 bases and J dropped 4; count of bases not matched to a gene: 6. The CDR3 contains 12 residues. Germline values: CDR1 ENHRY, CDR2 SYGVKD. The CDR3 coding sequence is TGTGCCATTGGGGGGGATAGTTACGAGCAGTACTTC. Protein product: CAIGGDSYEQYF.

The chain recombines TRBV4-1 with TRBJ2-7, with 12 bases fitting TRBD2. The V gene's germline CDR1 is MGHRA and CDR2 YSYEKL. The CDR3 covers 17 residues. Trimming at V came to 4 bases and at J to 5 bases, leaving 12 bases not matched to a gene. Here the CDR3 reads CASSPSFPSGRAHEQYF. DNA of the CDR3: TGCGCCAGCAGCCCAAGCTTCCCTAGCGGGAGGGCCCACGAGCAGTACTTC.

The chain employs TRBV7-2 and TRBJ2-5; D unresolved. Deletions cut 2 bases from V and 0 bases from J, with 7 bases between. Germline assignment: CDR1 SGHTA and CDR2 FQGNSA. The CDR3 is made up of 14 amino acids. CDR3 nucleotide sequence: TGTGCCAGCAGCTTAAGCTCGGACCAAGAGACCCAGTACTTC. This sequence encodes CASSLSSDQETQYF.

This sequence joins TRBV18 and TRBJ2-7, with 8 nucleotides matching TRBD2. Germline V lookup: CDR1 KGHSH, CDR2 LQKENI. Trimming at V came to 0 bases and at J to 5 bases, leaving 6 bases not matched to a gene. The CDR3 runs to 15 residues. CDR3: CASSPPSGRTHEQYF. CDR3 nucleotide sequence: TGTGCCAGCTCACCACCCAGCGGGAGAACCCACGAGCAGTACTTC.

The rearrangement joins TRBV28 to TRBJ1-1; D is ambiguous. V was shortened by 7 bases and J by 5 bases, with 11 bases between the two germline ends. Germline assignment: CDR1 MDHEN and CDR2 SYDVKM. CDR3 length equals 12 residues. Written as DNA, the CDR3 is TGTGCCAGCAAAAGGGCGGGAACTGAAGCTTTCTTT. Its translation is CASKRAGTEAFF.

The chain combines TRBV5-1 with TRBJ2-5; D not certain. This CDR3 has 12 residues. Germline V CDR1 and CDR2: SGHRS, YFSETQ. V lost 2 bases, J lost 2 bases, and 4 bases lay in between. Written as DNA, the CDR3 is TGCGCCAGCAGCTTCGAACAAGAGACCCAGTACTTC. Its translation: CASSFEQETQYF. The full variable domain, rest sourced from reference TRBV5-1 and TRBJ2-5, is KAGVTQTPRYLIKTRGQQVTLSCSPISGHRSVSWYQQTPGQGLQFLFEYFSETQRNKGNFPGRFSGRQFSNSRSEMNVSTLELGDSALYLCASSFEQETQYFGPGTRLLVL.

The chain carries TRBV28 and TRBJ1-1, with D possibly matching TRBD1 (5 bases). The V gene lost 9 bases and the J gene lost 3 bases, with 8 bases spanning the gap. Looked up from germline, CDR1 is MDHEN and CDR2 is SYDVKM. The CDR3 is 11 residues long. The CDR3 DNA is TGTGCCAGTATGGGGGACACTGAAGCTTTCTTT. It specifies CASMGDTEAFF. The variable domain in full, with the rest retrieved from reference TRBV28 and TRBJ1-1, is DVKVTQSSRYLVKRTGEKVFLECVQDMDHENMFWYRQDPGLGLRLIYFSYDVKMKEKGDIPEGYSVSREKKERFSLILESASTNQTSMYLCASMGDTEAFFGQGTRLTVV.

The rearrangement links TRBV7-9 to TRBJ2-7; 7 bases match TRBD2. CDR3 length: 16 residues. Looked up from germline, CDR1 is SEHNR and CDR2 is FQNEAQ (reference sequence). V trimming: 1 base; J trimming: 0 bases; junction bases outside the gene matches: 6. DNA of the CDR3: TGTGCCAGCAGCTTAGGAACCAGCGGGATCTCCTACGAGCAGTACTTC. Translating it yields CASSLGTSGISYEQYF. The full variable domain, with the rest looked up from reference TRBV7-9 and TRBJ2-7, is DTGVSQNPRHKITKRGQNVTFRCDPISEHNRLYWYRQTLGQGPEFLTYFQNEAQLEKSRLLSDRFSAERPKGSFSTLEIQRTEQGDSAMYLCASSLGTSGISYEQYFGPGTRLTVT.

The chain joins TRBV5-1 to TRBJ2-1, with TRBD2 matching over 9 bases. CDR3 length: 14 residues. V was clipped by 5 bases and J by 6 bases; unmatched bases: 6. Germline lookup yields CDR1 SGHRS and CDR2 YFSETQ. CDR3 sequence (DNA): TGCGCCAGCAGAGCAGCGGGAGGAACCAATGAGCAGTTCTTC. As protein: CASRAAGGTNEQFF.